A selection of T cell receptor beta chains follows, all from one sample in a study of cytomegalovirus exposure and HLA in healthy donors. Sequencing used immunoSEQ multiplex PCR; TCRdb keeps in-frame clones, though not all of them. Here the sample spans roughly 100,000 clones, roughly 85% being singletons. What was sequenced was PBMCs. These receptors all stem from a man aged 35 to 55 in good health and CMV-seronegative. Both conserved end residues are trimmed from each CDR3.

v_call cdr3_aa
TRBV11-2 ASSAWGTGGDQPQH
TRBV27 ASSLRTSGGGNEQF
TRBV6-6 ASGGANTGELF
TRBV27 ASSLFPGTGVPEQY
TRBV29-1 SVEDRGGEAF
TRBV18 ASSPGQVRNSPLH
TRBV5-4 ASSWRGEETQY
TRBV7-9 ASSFRRGYEQY
TRBV15 ATSLGQGEGSNYGYT
TRBV11-2 ASSLGTGSSNYGYT
TRBV4-1 ASSPIVRSWGEAEAF
TRBV4-1 ASSQDIGLAGRSYNEQF
TRBV7-6 ASSPAPGEQY
TRBV6-6 ASSYSWSQGHNEQF
TRBV9 ASSVAQGAPVDGELF
TRBV27 ASSSGTGGPYNEQF
TRBV6-5 ASSQGTPDTQY
TRBV2 ASSPGQIQETQY
TRBV30 AWSPQRGGPGYEQY
TRBV4-3 ASSQERYGYGYT
TRBV7-8 ASSLDTSGNTIY
TRBV6-1 ASKEGGRDEQF
TRBV19 ASSIGRTGLTDTQY
TRBV5-1 ASSFGSWAEAF
TRBV2 ASSARFNEKLF
TRBV29-1 SVSTPNSYEQY
TRBV5-1 ASRLWTGSYEQY